This T cell receptor (beta chain) was captured by sequencing in a study of blood T cell repertoires in COVID-19. This table comes from immunoSEQ multiplex PCR, and its TCRdb copy is limited to in-frame clones, with some not included. Of more than 90,000 clones in the sample, about nine tenths were seen once. The CDR3 extends over 15 amino acids. The germline V gene encodes CDR1 MNHEY and CDR2 SVGAGI. Deletions cut 0 bases from V and 6 bases from J, with 12 bases between. Material: peripheral blood. The chain carries TRBV6-5 and TRBJ1-5; TRBD1 might be the D (6 bases). The source is a human donor in a cohort sampled during active COVID-19. The CDR3 region is CASSYSQGRGQPQHF. The CDR3 DNA sequence: TGTGCCAGCAGTTACTCCCAGGGGCGCGGTCAGCCCCAGCATTTT.